What follows is one TCR beta chain and its context. The antigen remains undetermined. The data were taken from a study of T cell responses to AZD1222 COVID-19 vaccine. Clones were read by immunoSEQ multiplex PCR, and TCRdb kept only the in-frame ones, dropping some. The top ten hold roughly 1.7% of the sample, which has 130,000 to 150,000 clones, approximately 90% seen once. General observations from the study: Scientists sampled the repertoires only once the peak T cell response had passed. A mostly white British donor set with more females was recruited, and clonal diversity was possibly underestimated. Targeting of unmutated variant regions was reportedly seen in nearly half of spike-specific TCRs. Baseline seropositivity occurred in only six AZD1222 recipients.

The source material was peripheral blood, sampled 28 days after the second AZD1222 dose. The sequence was obtained from an adult who received the AZD1222 COVID-19 vaccine.

CDR3 nucleotides: TGTGCCAGCAGCTTAGGCGTGGGACGCGGGACTAAGAGCTCCTACAATGAGCAGTTCTTC. It specifies CASSLGVGRGTKSSYNEQFF. The rearrangement uses TRBV11-3 and TRBJ2-1, with 7 bases identical to TRBD2. Per the germline V gene, CDR1 is SGHNT and CDR2 is YENEEA. Trimming at V came to 1 base and at J to 0 bases, leaving 15 bases not matched to a gene. CDR3 length: 20 residues.